This paragraph covers one T cell receptor (beta chain) sequence. This CDR3 has 15 amino acids. Trimming shortened V by 0 bases and J by 7 bases, and 16 bases separated the two germline ends. Looked up from germline, CDR1 is SGHRS and CDR2 is YFSETQ. The data were obtained in a study of T-cell reconstitution after alpha-beta-depleted transplantation in children. Unique molecular identifiers were incorporated during preparation of the TCRbeta library. TCRdb analysed the PCR reads with MiXCR anew, one entry per CDR3 protein. This table holds 500,000 to 650,000 distinct CDR3 sequences, roughly 11% found once.

Sequencing used PBMCs, mostly from graft donor cells, obtained 180 days after TCRalphabeta/CD19-depleted stem cell transplant. The rearrangement joins TRBV5-1 to TRBJ1-2, with D perhaps TRBD1 (5 bases). The TCR originated in a female patient between 2 and 15 years old who had a stem cell transplant for aplastic anemia, so the T cells may come from the graft donor. The CDR3 sequence: CASSLGGERMGGYTF. CDR3 in DNA: TGCGCCAGCAGCTTGGGGGGCGAACGGATGGGTGGCTACACCTTC.